These 23 T cell receptor beta chains were all obtained from the same sample, sequenced in a study of shared clonotypes between healthy human individuals. Clones were read by immunoSEQ multiplex PCR, and TCRdb kept only the in-frame ones, dropping some. The top ten clones hold 0.11% of a sample with some 630,000 clones, about 95% of them seen once. CD45RO negativity and positive selection for CCR7 defined naive CD8 cells, a population that excluded terminally differentiated effector memory CD45RA+ cells. The sample was naive CD8+ T cells sorted from blood. The receptors here all came from a woman aged 25 to 39 in good health.

The CDR3 sequence: CASSPSGFSGELFF. CDR3 in DNA: TGTGCCAGCAGTCCCTCGGGGTTTTCGGGGGAGCTGTTTTTT. This chain joins TRBV27 and TRBJ2-2, with D possibly matching TRBD2 (5 bases). Trimming pared 5 bases from V and 8 bases from J, leaving 15 bases between. The CDR3 consists of 14 residues. Germline V gives CDR1 MNHEY, CDR2 SMNVEV (reference sequence).

The chain is built from TRBV27 and TRBJ2-2, with 12 nucleotides matching TRBD2. CDR3 size: 16 residues. Germline trimming cut 3 bases from V and 4 bases from J; bases unmatched to any gene: 3. CDR1 is MNHEY, CDR2 SMNVEV, per germline (reference sequence). The CDR3 protein is CASSLLAGGVTGELFF. The CDR3 DNA reads TGTGCCAGCAGTTTGCTAGCGGGAGGGGTCACCGGGGAGCTGTTTTTT.

The chain combines TRBV27 with TRBJ2-1; 10 bases line up with TRBD1. The CDR3 has 14 amino acids. V trimming: 4 bases; J trimming: 9 bases; junction bases outside the gene matches: 6. The germline V gene encodes CDR1 MNHEY and CDR2 SMNVEV (reference sequence). The CDR3 reads CASSSTGGMGEQFF. In DNA form, the CDR3 reads TGTGCCAGCAGTTCGACAGGGGGCATGGGTGAGCAGTTCTTC.

This chain links TRBV27 with TRBJ2-2; TRBD2 agrees at 10 bases. This CDR3 is 15 amino acids long. In germline, CDR1 is MNHEY, CDR2 SMNVEV (reference sequence). V trimming: 9 bases; J trimming: 3 bases; junction bases outside the gene matches: 7. CDR3 amino acids: CASRTGLADTGELFF. The CDR3 DNA reads as TGTGCCAGTCGAACAGGACTAGCGGACACCGGGGAGCTGTTTTTT.

The V call is TRBV6-1, the J call TRBJ1-2; weak D call: TRBD1 (5 bases). This CDR3 is 15 amino acids long. In germline, CDR1 is MNHNS, CDR2 SASEGT. Trimming shortened V by 2 bases and J by 0 bases, and 10 bases separated the two germline ends. The CDR3 nucleotides read TGTGCCAGCAGTGAAACAGGTGTCACTAACTATGGCTACACCTTC. Encoded protein: CASSETGVTNYGYTF.

This rearrangement joins TRBV9 to TRBJ2-7; D is perhaps TRBD2 (6 bases). This CDR3 has 14 residues. Germline assignment: CDR1 SGDLS and CDR2 YYNGEE. The V gene lost 0 bases and the J gene lost 7 bases, with 14 bases spanning the gap. The CDR3 loop reads CASSVGNFAGEQYF. The CDR3 coding sequence is TGTGCCAGCAGCGTAGGTAATTTTGCGGGGGAGCAGTACTTC.

The V and J genes are TRBV19 and TRBJ1-1; D ambiguous. The V end was cut by 2 bases, the J end by 5 bases, with 24 bases between. Germline V gene lookup returns CDR1 LNHDA and CDR2 SQIVND (reference sequence). There are 18 residues in the CDR3. CDR3 sequence: CASSITMRVGLAGTEAFF. CDR3 DNA: TGTGCCAGTAGTATAACTATGAGGGTGGGGTTAGCGGGGACTGAAGCTTTCTTT.

The gene calls are TRBV6-6 and TRBJ2-7; TRBD1 aligns across 7 bases. Losses at the gene ends were 8 bases for V and 3 bases for J; bases not matched to a gene: 7. The length of the CDR3 is 13 residues. The germline gives CDR1 MNHNY, CDR2 SVGAGI (reference sequence). CDR3 sequence (DNA): TGTGCCAGCCGGGACAGCGACGACTACGAGCAGTACTTC. Its protein is CASRDSDDYEQYF.

On this clone itself: An end of the junction does not agree with germline; a read error may underlie this. The V call is TRBV5-4, the J call TRBJ2-7; D gene ambiguous. This CDR3 contains 13 residues. Germline CDR1 is SGHNT and CDR2 is YYREEE (reference sequence). The CDR3 protein is CASSSTGSYERYF. The CDR3 bases are TGTGCCAGCAGCTCCACCGGCTCCTACGAGCGGTACTTC.

The chain combines TRBV2 with TRBJ1-2; D not certain. Germline CDR1 reads SNHLY; CDR2 reads FYNNEI. This CDR3 comprises 9 residues. The germline V and J ends were trimmed by 7 bases and 6 bases, with 3 bases remaining between them. CDR3 in amino acids: CASKDGYTF. CDR3 DNA: TGTGCCAGCAAGGATGGCTACACCTTC. Complete variable domain (other parts from reference TRBV2 and TRBJ1-2): EPEVTQTPSHQVTQMGQEVILRCVPISNHLYFYWYRQILGQKVEFLVSFYNNEISEKSEIFDDQFSVERPDGSNFTLKIRSTKLEDSAMYFCASKDGYTFGSGTRLTVV.

The CDR3 reads CASGGGQETQYF. CDR3 DNA: TGTGCCAGCGGAGGGGGCCAAGAGACCCAGTACTTC. V gene TRBV19 combines with J gene TRBJ2-5, with D perhaps given as TRBD1 or TRBD2 (6 bases each). Trimming shortened V by 9 bases and J by 1 base, and 9 bases separated the two germline ends. Germline V gives CDR1 LNHDA, CDR2 SQIVND (reference sequence). The length of the CDR3 is 12 residues.

CDR3 region: CASSFAGLAGGAEQFF. In nucleotides, the CDR3 is TGTGCCAGCAGCTTTGCGGGACTAGCGGGAGGAGCTGAGCAGTTCTTC. The V call is TRBV11-2, the J call TRBJ2-1; 15 bases are shared with TRBD2. CDR3 length: 16 residues. The germline V gene has CDR1 SGHAT and CDR2 FQNNGV. The trim removed 3 bases at V and 9 bases at J, leaving 6 bases unmatched.

This chain joins TRBV5-6 and TRBJ2-7, with a weak D call TRBD1 (6 bases). The CDR3 covers 15 residues. The V gene lost 0 bases and the J gene lost 3 bases, with 13 bases spanning the gap. Germline V gene data show CDR1 as SGHDT and CDR2 as YYEEEE. The CDR3 loop reads CASSLGRGSVYEQYF. CDR3 bases: TGTGCCAGCAGCTTGGGCAGGGGTTCGGTCTACGAGCAGTACTTC. The whole variable domain, filled in from reference TRBV5-6 and TRBJ2-7, reads DAGVTQSPTHLIKTRGQQVTLRCSPKSGHDTVSWYQQALGQGPQFIFQYYEEEERQRGNFPDRFSGHQFPNYSSELNVNALLLGDSALYLCASSLGRGSVYEQYFGPGTRLTVT.

Comment on this clone: This same CDR3 is encoded by further DNA sequences in the sample. The chain links TRBV28 to TRBJ2-1; D gene ambiguous. Trimming removed 2 bases at V and 9 bases at J, with 2 bases between. The length of the CDR3 is 10 residues. The V gene's germline CDR1 is MDHEN and CDR2 SYDVKM. As DNA, the CDR3 is TGTGCCAGCAGTTTAGGTGAGCAGTTCTTC. Its protein product is CASSLGEQFF.

V and J are TRBV7-3 and TRBJ2-1, with D possibly matching TRBD2 (6 bases). This CDR3 contains 16 residues. Germline loops: CDR1 SGHTA, CDR2 FQGTGA. V lost 2 bases to trimming and J lost 0 bases, with 11 bases between them. The DNA of the CDR3 is TGTGCCAGCAGCTTAGTCGACGGGAGCTCCTACAATGAGCAGTTCTTC. This gives the protein CASSLVDGSSYNEQFF.

The rearrangement joins TRBV4-2 to TRBJ2-7; the match to TRBD2 covers 9 bases. The ends lost 2 bases at V and 3 bases at J; junction bases unmatched: 5. This CDR3 has 15 residues. Looked up from germline, CDR1 is LGHNA and CDR2 is YNFKEQ. Here the CDR3 DNA reads TGTGCCAGCAGCCAATTGACTAGCGGAAGCTACGAGCAGTACTTC. It codes for CASSQLTSGSYEQYF.

This rearrangement joins TRBV14 to TRBJ1-2; TRBD1 matches 8 bases. Germline V gene data show CDR1 as SGHDN and CDR2 as FVKESK. V was clipped by 2 bases and J by 2 bases; unmatched bases: 4. The CDR3 is made up of 15 amino acids. CDR3 in amino acids: CASSQQGAGNYGYTF. The CDR3 DNA follows: TGTGCCAGCAGCCAACAGGGGGCAGGGAACTATGGCTACACCTTC.

The chain employs TRBV7-8 and TRBJ2-7, with 14 nucleotides matching TRBD2. Per germline, CDR1 SGHVS and CDR2 FQNEAQ. CDR3 size: 15 residues. Trimming cost V 7 bases and J 5 bases; bases outside gene matches: 7. The CDR3: CASIDGLAGGDEQYF. The CDR3 DNA is TGTGCCAGCATCGACGGACTAGCGGGAGGAGACGAGCAGTACTTC.

The V call is TRBV5-4, the J call TRBJ2-7; the D call may be TRBD1 or TRBD2 (5 bases each). Germline CDR1 reads SGHNT; CDR2 reads YYREEE (reference sequence). The CDR3 has 15 amino acids. V lost 2 bases and J 5 bases, leaving 17 bases between the germline ends. The CDR3 here is CASSFGGGSFDEQYF. CDR3 coding DNA: TGTGCCAGCAGCTTCGGTGGGGGTTCATTCGACGAGCAGTACTTC.

The chain has TRBV7-3 and TRBJ2-2; a possible D gene is TRBD2 (5 bases). V lost 5 bases and J 5 bases, leaving 12 bases between the germline ends. The CDR3 spans 14 residues. Germline loops: CDR1 SGHTA, CDR2 FQGTGA. CDR3 protein: CASSLILGTGELFF. In DNA form, the CDR3 reads TGTGCCAGCAGCCTGATACTAGGTACCGGGGAGCTGTTTTTT.

The rearrangement joins TRBV29-1 to TRBJ2-1; TRBD1 matches 8 bases. CDR1 is SQVTM, CDR2 ANQGSEA, per germline. Germline trimming cut 0 bases from V and 8 bases from J; bases unmatched to any gene: 15. The CDR3 contains 17 residues. The CDR3 DNA reads TGCAGCGTTGAAGATCCCCCCGGGACAGGTTTCGGTGATGAGCAGTTCTTC. Protein: CSVEDPPGTGFGDEQFF.

The chain is built from TRBV28 and TRBJ1-5; TRBD1 aligns across 7 bases. CDR3 length: 22 residues. The germline V gene encodes CDR1 MDHEN and CDR2 SYDVKM. Trimming took 7 bases from V and 0 from J; bases not matched to a gene: 27. CDR3 nucleotide sequence: TGTGCCAGCATTCGGCGCAATTGGACAGGAACCAAGGCGGATGATAGCAATCAGCCCCAGCATTTT. The encoded protein is CASIRRNWTGTKADDSNQPQHF.

This chain uses TRBV27 with TRBJ2-1; D gene ambiguous. Trimming left V 5 bases short and J 6 bases short, with 14 bases between. Per the germline V gene, CDR1 is MNHEY and CDR2 is SMNVEV (reference sequence). This CDR3 has 14 amino acids. For the CDR3, the DNA is TGTGCCAGCAGTCCTCGAGGCGTCTTCAATGAGCAGTTCTTC. Protein: CASSPRGVFNEQFF.